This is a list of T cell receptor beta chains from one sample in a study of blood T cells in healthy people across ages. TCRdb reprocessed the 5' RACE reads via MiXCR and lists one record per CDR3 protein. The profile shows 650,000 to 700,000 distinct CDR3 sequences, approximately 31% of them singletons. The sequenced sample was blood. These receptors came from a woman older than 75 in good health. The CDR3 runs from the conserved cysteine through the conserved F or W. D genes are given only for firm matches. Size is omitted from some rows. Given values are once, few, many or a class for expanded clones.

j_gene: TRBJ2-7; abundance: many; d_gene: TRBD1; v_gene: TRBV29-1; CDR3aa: CSGGTGGGQYF; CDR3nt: TGCAGCGGAGGGACAGGGGGCGGTCAGTACTTC
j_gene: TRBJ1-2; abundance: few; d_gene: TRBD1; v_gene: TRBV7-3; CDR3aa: CVGSLTGGYGYTF; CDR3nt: TGTGTCGGCAGTCTTACAGGGGGCTATGGCTACACCTTC
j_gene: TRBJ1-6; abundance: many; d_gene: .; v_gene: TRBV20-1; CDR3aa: CSARTASSYNSPLHF; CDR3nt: TGCAGTGCGAGGACAGCAAGCTCCTATAATTCACCCCTCCACTTT
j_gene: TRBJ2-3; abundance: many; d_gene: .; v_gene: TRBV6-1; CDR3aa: CASSHFGQSPDTQYF; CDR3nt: TGTGCCAGCTCGCATTTCGGACAAAGCCCAGATACGCAGTATTTT
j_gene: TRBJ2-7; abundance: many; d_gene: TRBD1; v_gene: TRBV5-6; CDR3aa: CASSRGVKPGQGAREQYF; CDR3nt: TGTGCCAGCAGCCGGGGCGTTAAACCGGGACAGGGGGCTCGGGAGCAGTACTTC
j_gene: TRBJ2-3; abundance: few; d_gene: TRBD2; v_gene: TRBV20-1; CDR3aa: CSAKGGGGSTDPQYF; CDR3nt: TGCAGTGCAAAAGGCGGGGGGGGAAGCACAGATCCGCAGTATTTT
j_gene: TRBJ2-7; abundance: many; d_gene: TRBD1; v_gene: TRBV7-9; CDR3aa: CASSPQGVSYEQYF; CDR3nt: TGTGCCAGCAGCCCTCAGGGGGTATCCTACGAGCAGTACTTC
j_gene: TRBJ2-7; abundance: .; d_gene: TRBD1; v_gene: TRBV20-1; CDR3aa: CSANRGHNYEQYF; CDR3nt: TGCAGTGCCAACAGGGGGCACAACTACGAGCAGTACTTC
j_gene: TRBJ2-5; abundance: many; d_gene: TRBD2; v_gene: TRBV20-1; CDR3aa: CSARRLAGAGTQYF; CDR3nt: TGCAGTGCTAGAAGACTAGCGGGGGCAGGGACCCAGTACTTC
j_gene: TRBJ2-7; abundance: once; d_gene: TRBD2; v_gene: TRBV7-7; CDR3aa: CASSLLDRAPPGLAVYEQYF; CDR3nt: TGTGCCAGCAGCTTACTCGACAGGGCACCACCGGGACTAGCGGTTTACGAGCAGTACTTC
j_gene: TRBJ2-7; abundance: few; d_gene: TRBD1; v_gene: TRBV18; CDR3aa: CASSRGTGTGSYEQYF; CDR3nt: TGTGCCAGCTCACGAGGGACCGGGACAGGTTCCTACGAGCAGTACTTC
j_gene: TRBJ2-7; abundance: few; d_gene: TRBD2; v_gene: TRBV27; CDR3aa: CASSSPGGLSPYEQYF; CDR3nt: TGTGCCAGCAGTTCTCCGGGGGGGCTTTCACCCTACGAGCAGTACTTC
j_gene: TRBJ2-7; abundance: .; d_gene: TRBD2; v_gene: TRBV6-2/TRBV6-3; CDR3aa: CASRFSSGAQEAQYF; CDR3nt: TGTGCCAGCCGGTTTTCTAGCGGGGCTCAAGAGGCCCAGTACTTC
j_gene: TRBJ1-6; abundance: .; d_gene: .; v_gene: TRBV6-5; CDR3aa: CASSYRGSPLHF; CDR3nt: TGTGCCAGCAGTTACAGGGGTTCACCCCTCCACTTT
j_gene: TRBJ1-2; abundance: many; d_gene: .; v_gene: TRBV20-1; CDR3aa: CSASRDLHSGTF; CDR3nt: TGCAGTGCTAGCCGGGACCTACACAGCGGCACCTTC
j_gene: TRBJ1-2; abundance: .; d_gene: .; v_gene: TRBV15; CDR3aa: CAASRFLKGNYDYTF; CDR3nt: TGTGCCGCCAGCAGATTCCTAAAGGGTAACTATGACTACACCTTC
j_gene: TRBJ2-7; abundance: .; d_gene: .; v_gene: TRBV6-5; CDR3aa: CASSPQAGALYEQYF; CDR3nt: TGTGCCAGCAGCCCCCAAGCAGGAGCTCTCTACGAGCAGTACTTC
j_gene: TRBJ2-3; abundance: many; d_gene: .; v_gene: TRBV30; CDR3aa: CAWSVRGTDTQYF; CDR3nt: TGTGCCTGGAGTGTAAGGGGGACAGATACGCAGTATTTT
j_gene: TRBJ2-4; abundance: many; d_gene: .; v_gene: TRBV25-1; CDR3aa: CASSVQNIQYF; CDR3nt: TGTGCCAGCAGTGTACAGAACATTCAGTACTTC
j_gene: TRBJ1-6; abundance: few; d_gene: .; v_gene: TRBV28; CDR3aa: CASRKGAYNSPLHF; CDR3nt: TGTGCCAGCAGGAAGGGCGCTTATAATTCACCCCTCCACTTT
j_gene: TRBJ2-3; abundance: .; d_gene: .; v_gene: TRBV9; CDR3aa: CASSVEGGAGTDTQYF; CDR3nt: TGTGCCAGCAGCGTAGAAGGGGGGGCTGGAACAGATACGCAGTATTTT
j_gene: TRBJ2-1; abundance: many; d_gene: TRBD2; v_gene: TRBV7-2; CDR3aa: CASSSLAAINEQFF; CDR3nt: TGTGCCAGCAGTTCACTAGCGGCGATCAATGAGCAGTTCTTC
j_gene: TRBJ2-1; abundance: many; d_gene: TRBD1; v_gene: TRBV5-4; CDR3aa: CASSLERGTAREQFF; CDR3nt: TGTGCCAGCAGCTTGGAAAGGGGGACAGCTCGTGAGCAGTTCTTC
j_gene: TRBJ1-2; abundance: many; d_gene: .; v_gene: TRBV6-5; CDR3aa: CASSSGPPYGYTF; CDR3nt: TGTGCCAGCAGCTCCGGGCCCCCCTATGGCTACACCTTC
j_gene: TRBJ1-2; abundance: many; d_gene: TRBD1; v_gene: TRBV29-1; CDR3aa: CSVAGQGANYGYTF; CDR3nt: TGCAGCGTTGCCGGACAGGGGGCGAACTATGGCTACACCTTC
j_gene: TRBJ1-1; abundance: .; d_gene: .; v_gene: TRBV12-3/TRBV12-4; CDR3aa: CASSMREGEAFF; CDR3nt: TGTGCCAGCAGTATGCGGGAGGGTGAAGCTTTCTTT
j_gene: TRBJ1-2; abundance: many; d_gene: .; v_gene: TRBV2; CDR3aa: CASSVPTYPYGYTF; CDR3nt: TGTGCCAGCAGTGTCCCGACGTACCCCTATGGCTACACCTTC
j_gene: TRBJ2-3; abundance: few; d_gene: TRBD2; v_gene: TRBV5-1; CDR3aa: CASSTGLAGGADTQYF; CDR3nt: TGCGCCAGCAGCACTGGACTAGCGGGGGGCGCAGATACGCAGTATTTT
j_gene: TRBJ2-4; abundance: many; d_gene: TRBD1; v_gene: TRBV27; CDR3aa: CASGPTGGDWAKNIQYF; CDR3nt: TGTGCCAGCGGACCCACAGGGGGCGATTGGGCCAAAAACATTCAGTACTTC
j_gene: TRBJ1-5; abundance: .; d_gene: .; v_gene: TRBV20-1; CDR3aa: CSASPRDHQPQHF; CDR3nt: TGCAGTGCTAGTCCCAGGGACCATCAGCCCCAGCATTTT
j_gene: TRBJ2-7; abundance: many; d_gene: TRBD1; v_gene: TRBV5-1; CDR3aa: CASSAKTGVYEQYF; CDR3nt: TGCGCCAGCAGCGCTAAGACAGGGGTCTACGAGCAGTACTTC
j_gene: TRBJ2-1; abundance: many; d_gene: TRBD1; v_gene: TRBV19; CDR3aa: CASRDRFGYNEQFF; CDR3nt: TGTGCCAGTAGGGACAGGTTCGGCTACAATGAGCAGTTCTTC
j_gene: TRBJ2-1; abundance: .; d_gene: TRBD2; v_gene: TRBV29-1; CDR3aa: CSVAGLAGYNEQFF; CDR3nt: TGCAGCGTAGCGGGACTAGCGGGCTACAATGAGCAGTTCTTC
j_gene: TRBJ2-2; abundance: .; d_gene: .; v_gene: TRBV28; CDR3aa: CASSFDKRLNGELFF; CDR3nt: TGTGCCAGCAGTTTCGACAAGCGGCTCAACGGGGAGCTGTTTTTT
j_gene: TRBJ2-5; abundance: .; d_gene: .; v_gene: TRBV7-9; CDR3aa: CASSLGEGTKQYF; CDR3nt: TGTGCCAGCAGCTTAGGGGAGGGGACAAAGCAGTACTTC
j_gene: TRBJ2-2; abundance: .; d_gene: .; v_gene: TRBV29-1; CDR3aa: CSVGESTGELFF; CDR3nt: TGCAGCGTTGGGGAATCCACCGGGGAGCTGTTTTTT
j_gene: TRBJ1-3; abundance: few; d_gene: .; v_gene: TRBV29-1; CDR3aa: CSVEYENTIYF; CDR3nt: TGCAGCGTTGAGTATGAAAACACCATATATTTT
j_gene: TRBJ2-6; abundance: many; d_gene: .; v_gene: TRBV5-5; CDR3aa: CASSLEGPLSGANVLTF; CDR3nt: TGTGCCAGCAGCTTGGAGGGACCACTCTCTGGGGCCAACGTCCTGACTTTC
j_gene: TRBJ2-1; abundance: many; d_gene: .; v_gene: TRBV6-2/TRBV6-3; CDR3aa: CASSLLGEQFF; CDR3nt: TGTGCCAGCAGCCTTTTGGGTGAGCAGTTCTTC
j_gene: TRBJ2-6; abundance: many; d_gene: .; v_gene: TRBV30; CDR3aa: CAWSVPGAGANVLTF; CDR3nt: TGTGCCTGGAGTGTACCTGGGGCTGGGGCCAACGTCCTGACTTTC
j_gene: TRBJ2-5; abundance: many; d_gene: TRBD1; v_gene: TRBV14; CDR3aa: CASSQRPGQGQETQYF; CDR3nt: TGTGCCAGCAGCCAGCGTCCGGGACAGGGTCAAGAGACCCAGTACTTC
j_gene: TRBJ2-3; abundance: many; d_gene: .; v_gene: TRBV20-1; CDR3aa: CSARGTVADTQYF; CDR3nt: TGCAGTGCTAGAGGGACAGTTGCAGATACGCAGTATTTT
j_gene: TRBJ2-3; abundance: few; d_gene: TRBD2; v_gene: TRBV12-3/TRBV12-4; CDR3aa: CASSSSGGTDTQYF; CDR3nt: TGTGCCAGCAGTTCTAGCGGGGGTACAGATACGCAGTATTTT
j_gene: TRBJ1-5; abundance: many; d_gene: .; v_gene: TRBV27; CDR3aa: CASSLGQGYSNQPQHF; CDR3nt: TGTGCCAGCAGTTTGGGTCAGGGTTATAGCAATCAGCCCCAGCATTTT
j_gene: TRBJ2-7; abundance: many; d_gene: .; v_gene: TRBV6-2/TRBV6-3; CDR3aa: CASCFGLTIMEQYF; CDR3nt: TGTGCCAGCTGCTTCGGACTGACCATCATGGAGCAGTACTTC